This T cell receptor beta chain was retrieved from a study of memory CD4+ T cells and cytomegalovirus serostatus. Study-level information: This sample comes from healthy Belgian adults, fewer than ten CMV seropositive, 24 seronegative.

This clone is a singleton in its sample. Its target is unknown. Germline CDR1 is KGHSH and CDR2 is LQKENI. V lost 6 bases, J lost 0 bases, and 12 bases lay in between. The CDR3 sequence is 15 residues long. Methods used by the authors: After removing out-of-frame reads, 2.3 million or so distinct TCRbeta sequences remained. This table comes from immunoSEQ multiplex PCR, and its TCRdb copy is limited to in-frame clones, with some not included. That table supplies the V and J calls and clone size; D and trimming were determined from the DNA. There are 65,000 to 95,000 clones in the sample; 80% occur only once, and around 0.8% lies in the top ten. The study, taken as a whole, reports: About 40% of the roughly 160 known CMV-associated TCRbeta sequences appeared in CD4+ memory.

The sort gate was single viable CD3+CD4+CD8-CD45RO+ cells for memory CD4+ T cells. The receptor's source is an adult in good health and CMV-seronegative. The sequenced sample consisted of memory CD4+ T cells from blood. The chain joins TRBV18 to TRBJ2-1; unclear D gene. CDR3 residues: CASSRTQDSYNEQFF. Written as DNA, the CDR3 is TGTGCCAGCTCGCGGACCCAAGACTCCTACAATGAGCAGTTCTTC. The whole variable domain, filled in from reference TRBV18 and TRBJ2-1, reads NAGVMQNPRHLVRRRGQEARLRCSPMKGHSHVYWYRQLPEEGLKFMVYLQKENIIDESGMPKERFSAEFPKEGPSILRIQQVVRGDSAAYFCASSRTQDSYNEQFFGPGTRLTVL.